This T cell receptor beta chain was documented in a study of spatial heterogeneity in lung cancer. Stated time point: sample taken at primary tumor resection. Sequencing was performed on whole RNA extracted from tumor and nontumor lung tissue, or from frozen PBMC, and the material was left unsorted. TCRdb passed the 5' RACE reads through MiXCR, listing each CDR3 protein once. The sample lists about 23,000 distinct CDR3 sequences; 4% to 5% were seen once. The receptor comes from a male donor with early-stage non-small cell lung cancer. The sequencing used PBMCs, collected at surgery.

Written as DNA, the CDR3 is TGTGCCAGCAGTGAATTGGGGGCTAGCGGGACTCTCGAGCAGTACTTC. Residues: CASSELGASGTLEQYF. The chain couples TRBV6-1 to TRBJ2-7; 9 nucleotides line up with TRBD2. This CDR3 region has 16 residues. Germline V gene lookup returns CDR1 MNHNS and CDR2 SASEGT. The trim removed 2 bases at V and 6 bases at J, leaving 11 bases unmatched.